Listed below are T cell receptor beta chains from one sample, sequenced in a study of blood T cell repertoires in COVID-19. Sequenced by immunoSEQ multiplex PCR; TCRdb stores in-frame clones only, minus some. The sample carries roughly 180,000 clones, 80% to 90% recorded once. Input material: PBMCs or T cells enriched from blood (not recorded which). These receptors all stem from a woman in her 50s in a cohort exposed to, infected with or recovered from COVID-19 (not recorded which). Both conserved end residues are part of each CDR3. A D gene is named only where the DNA matches it firmly. Only part of the rows carry a size: once, few, many, or a class if the clone is expanded.

>TRBJ1-5|16|-|TRBV4-1|-
CASSQEVTRGVQPQHF
TGCGCCAGCAGCCAAGAAGTCACCAGGGGCGTTCAGCCCCAGCATTTT
>TRBJ1-5|14|-|TRBV28|-
CASSYGHGNQPQHF
TGTGCCAGCAGTTACGGACACGGCAATCAGCCCCAGCATTTT
>TRBJ2-1|15|few|TRBV3-1/TRBV3-2|TRBD2
CASSQVSSGGNEQFF
TGTGCCAGCAGCCAAGTGTCTAGCGGGGGAAATGAGCAGTTCTTC
>TRBJ2-1|12|-|TRBV6-4|TRBD2
CASGGGGNEQFF
TGTGCCAGCGGCGGGGGAGGCAATGAGCAGTTCTTC
>TRBJ2-1|14|-|TRBV5-1|-
CASSTSGAYNEQFF
TGCGCCAGCAGCACTTCAGGGGCCTACAATGAGCAGTTCTTC
>TRBJ2-5|15|-|TRBV28|TRBD1
CASSAGTAYQETQYF
TGTGCCAGCAGTGCCGGGACAGCCTACCAAGAGACCCAGTACTTC
>TRBJ2-1|12|few|TRBV9|TRBD1
CASSDRGNEQFF
TGTGCCAGCAGTGACAGGGGTAATGAGCAGTTCTTC
>TRBJ2-7|16|medium-sized|TRBV7-2|TRBD1
CASSLVTGPPRDEQYF
TGTGCCAGCAGCTTGGTGACAGGGCCACCTCGGGACGAGCAGTACTTC
>TRBJ2-5|14|-|TRBV7-2|-
CASNLAGSGETQYF
TGTGCCAGCAACTTAGCCGGGAGTGGAGAGACCCAGTACTTC
>TRBJ1-2|13|-|TRBV10-3|TRBD1
CAISELRQGNYTF
TGTGCCATCAGTGAGTTACGACAGGGAAACTACACCTTC
>TRBJ2-3|15|-|TRBV28|-
CASSSPSGEQDTQYF
TGTGCCAGCAGCTCGCCTTCGGGGGAACAAGATACGCAGTATTTT
>TRBJ1-1|11|-|TRBV20-1|TRBD1
CRGQGSIEAFF
TGCAGGGGACAGGGGAGCATCGAAGCTTTCTTT
>TRBJ2-2|15|-|TRBV28|-
CATHARAGFVGELFF
TGTGCCACGCACGCACGGGCGGGGTTCGTCGGGGAGCTGTTTTTT
>TRBJ1-2|14|-|TRBV5-6|TRBD1
CASSPRGTGDGYTF
TGTGCCAGCAGTCCTAGGGGCACAGGGGATGGCTACACCTTC
>TRBJ2-2|15|-|TRBV30|-
CAWSVWGVSTGELFF
TGTGCCTGGAGTGTCTGGGGGGTCTCCACCGGGGAGCTGTTTTTT
>TRBJ1-1|13|-|TRBV5-1|-
CASSFTGNTEAFF
TGCGCCAGCAGCTTTACAGGGAACACTGAAGCTTTCTTT
>TRBJ1-1|13|-|TRBV7-2|-
CASSLVSGGEAFF
TGTGCCAGCAGCTTAGTATCCGGGGGTGAAGCTTTCTTT
>TRBJ1-1|15|-|TRBV7-2|TRBD1
CASSLTTGARTEAFF
TGTGCCAGCAGCTTAACAACAGGGGCGAGGACTGAAGCTTTCTTT
>TRBJ2-7|14|-|TRBV10-3|-
CAISEREQSYEQYF
TGTGCCATCAGTGAGCGGGAGCAGTCCTACGAGCAGTACTTC
>TRBJ2-5|16|-|TRBV28|TRBD1
CASSSEQGARGETQYF
TGTGCCAGCAGCTCCGAACAGGGGGCAAGGGGGGAGACCCAGTACTTC
>TRBJ2-2|13|-|TRBV7-2|-
CASRPRVTGELFF
TGTGCCAGCAGACCCAGGGTCACCGGGGAGCTGTTTTTT